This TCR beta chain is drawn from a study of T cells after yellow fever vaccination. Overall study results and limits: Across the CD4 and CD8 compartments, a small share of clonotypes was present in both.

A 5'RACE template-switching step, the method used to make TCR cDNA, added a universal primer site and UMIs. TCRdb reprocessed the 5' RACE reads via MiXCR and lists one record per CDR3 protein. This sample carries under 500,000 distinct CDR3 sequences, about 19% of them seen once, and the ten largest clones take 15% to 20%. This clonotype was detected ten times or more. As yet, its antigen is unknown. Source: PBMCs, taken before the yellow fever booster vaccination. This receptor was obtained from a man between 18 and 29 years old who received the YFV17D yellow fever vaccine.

The DNA of the CDR3 is TGCGCCAGCAGGCCTCTGACTAGCGGGGGCATCAAGGAGCAGTTCTTC. Encoded protein: CASRPLTSGGIKEQFF. V gene TRBV4-1 combines with J gene TRBJ2-1; TRBD2 matches at 12 bases. Germline V gene lookup returns CDR1 MGHRA and CDR2 YSYEKL. The J segment lost 10 bases and the V segment lost 6 bases, leaving 13 bases of the junction unmatched. The CDR3 is 16 residues long.